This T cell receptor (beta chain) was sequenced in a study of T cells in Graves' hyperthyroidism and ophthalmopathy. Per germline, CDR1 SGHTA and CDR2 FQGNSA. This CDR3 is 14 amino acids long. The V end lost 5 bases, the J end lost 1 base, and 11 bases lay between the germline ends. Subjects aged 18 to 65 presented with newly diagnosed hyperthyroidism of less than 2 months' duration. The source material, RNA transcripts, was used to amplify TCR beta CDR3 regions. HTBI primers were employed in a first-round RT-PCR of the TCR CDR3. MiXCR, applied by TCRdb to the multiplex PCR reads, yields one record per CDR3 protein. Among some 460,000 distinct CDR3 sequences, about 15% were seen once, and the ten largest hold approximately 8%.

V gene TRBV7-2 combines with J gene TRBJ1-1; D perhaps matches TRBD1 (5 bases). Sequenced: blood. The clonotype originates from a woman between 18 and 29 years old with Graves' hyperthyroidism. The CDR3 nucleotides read TGTGCCAGCAGCCGACAGTTAGGGAACACTGAAGCTTTCTTT. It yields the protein CASSRQLGNTEAFF.